Each of the 7 T cell receptor beta chains below was sequenced from the same sample in a study of blood T cell repertoires in COVID-19. Only in-frame clones appear in the TCRdb table, and some are missing; sequencing was by immunoSEQ multiplex PCR. The data contain about 250,000 clones, roughly nine tenths of them singletons. What was sequenced was PBMCs or T cells enriched from blood (not recorded which). The origin of the receptors is a woman aged 18 to 35 who had recovered from COVID-19.

V gene TRBV7-9 combines with J gene TRBJ1-1; D gene uncertain. The CDR3 contains 14 residues. In germline, CDR1 is SEHNR, CDR2 FQNEAQ (reference sequence). With 0 bases removed from V and 10 bases from J, the gap between germline ends came to 15 bases. CDR3 bases: TGTGCCAGCAGCTTAGCGTCAGGCAGTACAACAGCTTTCTTT. The encoded protein is CASSLASGSTTAFF.

In the case of this clone: This CDR3 fails to terminate in the conserved phenylalanine or tryptophan, so it likely reflects a read error. The DNA is left out, because the CDR3 cannot be placed on it with certainty; the CDR3 is given as TCRdb lists it. The rearrangement uses TRBV6-6 and TRBJ1-4; the DNA was not compared with TRBD1, the D call given in the table. Per germline, CDR1 MNHNY and CDR2 SVGAGI (reference sequence). The CDR3 comprises 12 residues, both ends counted. The CDR3 is CASSYSPRDRFY.

J is TRBJ1-4 and V is TRBV4-1; D call uncertain. This CDR3 is 14 amino acids long. V shed 4 bases and J shed 10 bases, with 16 bases lying between them. Germline V gene sequence: CDR1 MGHRA, CDR2 YSYEKL. The CDR3, as DNA: TGCGCCAGCAGCCCGCCAACGTCCGAGGGAAAACTGTTTTTT. Its translation is CASSPPTSEGKLFF.

The V gene is TRBV6-4, the J gene TRBJ1-6, with 9 bases that match TRBD1. CDR1 and CDR2 from the germline V gene are MRHNA and SNTAGT. CDR3 length: 16 amino acids. The V and J ends lost 2 bases and 7 bases, in that order; junction bases with no gene match: 6. CDR3 nucleotides: TGTGCCAGCAGTGACACCTTCGGGACAGGGAATTCACCCCTCCACTTT. Protein sequence: CASSDTFGTGNSPLHF.

This chain uses TRBV2 with TRBJ2-7; 11 bases align to TRBD2. The CDR3 sequence is 15 residues long. Germline V gene data show CDR1 as SNHLY and CDR2 as FYNNEI. Unmatched junction bases numbered 8, after V lost 9 bases and J lost 1 base. The CDR3 reads CARPGTSGISYEQYF. CDR3 nucleotide sequence: TGTGCCAGACCCGGGACTAGCGGTATTTCCTACGAGCAGTACTTC.

This clone was counted only a few times. The chain recombines TRBV21-1 with TRBJ1-4; no check of the table's D call, TRBD1, against the DNA was made. TRBV21-1 is a recognized pseudogene. CDR3 length: 16 amino acids. This CDR3 is CASSKEYGARGEKLFF. CDR3 DNA sequence: TGTGCCAGCAGCAAAGAATATGGGGCTAGGGGTGAAAAACTGTTTTTT.

J is TRBJ2-3 and V is TRBV2; 10 nucleotides match TRBD2. CDR1 and CDR2 (germline): SNHLY, FYNNEI. CDR3 size: 16 residues. With V trimmed by 4 bases and J by 4 bases, 8 bases remained unmatched. For the CDR3, the DNA is TGTGCCAGCAGTGTAATTCCTAGCGGGGGAGCAGATACGCAGTATTTT. Translated, it gives CASSVIPSGGADTQYF.